This TCR beta chain was captured in a study of T cell responses to AZD1222 COVID-19 vaccine. Study information: Analyses pooled second doses at about 4 or about 12 weeks. General study results and limits: Seropositive status at baseline applied to only a handful of AZD1222 recipients.

Points on this clone: The antigen is unknown.

Clones were read by immunoSEQ multiplex PCR, and TCRdb kept only the in-frame ones, dropping some. The data contain some 130,000 clones, about 91% of them singletons. The germline CDR1 and CDR2 sequences are SGDLS and YYNGEE. After removal of 2 bases from V and 4 bases from J, the junction contained 10 bases not matched to a gene. The CDR3 extends over 16 amino acids. The clonotype originates from an adult in good health. The chain links TRBV9 to TRBJ2-5; 8 bases map to TRBD2. Specimen: peripheral blood, collected on day 0 of AZD1222 vaccination. The CDR3 loop reads CASSVPGLEGRETQYF. Here the CDR3 DNA reads TGTGCCAGCAGCGTCCCGGGACTAGAAGGGAGAGAGACCCAGTACTTC.